A single sample is the source of the 3 T cell receptor beta chains below, sequenced in a study of T cell responses to AZD1222 COVID-19 vaccine. Sequencing used immunoSEQ multiplex PCR; TCRdb keeps in-frame clones, though not all of them. The table includes some 140,000 clones, roughly 90% detected once. The starting material was peripheral blood, obtained on day 0 of AZD1222 vaccination. These receptors were collected from an adult in good health.

The chain recombines TRBV6-5 with TRBJ1-5; D not certain. CDR1 and CDR2 from the germline V gene are MNHEY and SVGAGI. The CDR3 runs 15 residues. Trimming took 2 bases from V and 2 from J, leaving 10 bases between them. Written as DNA, the CDR3 is TGTGCCAGCAGTTACGAAGGGTTTGGCAATCAGCCCCAGCATTTT. It is translated as CASSYEGFGNQPQHF.

This chain joins TRBV7-2 and TRBJ1-6; TRBD1 might be the D (6 bases). CDR3 size: 16 residues. The germline V gene has CDR1 SGHTA and CDR2 FQGNSA. V was shortened by 2 bases and J by 7 bases, with 15 bases between the two germline ends. CDR3 DNA sequence: TGTGCCAGCAGCTTACAACAGGGTGGGACCAATTCACCCCTCCACTTT. Translating gives CASSLQQGGTNSPLHF.

The rearrangement links TRBV2 to TRBJ1-3, with D possibly TRBD1 on 5 matching bases. This CDR3 is built from 15 residues. In germline, CDR1 is SNHLY, CDR2 FYNNEI. The V gene lost 2 bases and the J gene lost 4 bases, with 12 bases spanning the gap. The CDR3: CASSESRGSGNTIYF. In nucleotides, the CDR3 is TGTGCCAGCAGTGAATCCCGGGGGTCCGGAAACACCATATATTTT.